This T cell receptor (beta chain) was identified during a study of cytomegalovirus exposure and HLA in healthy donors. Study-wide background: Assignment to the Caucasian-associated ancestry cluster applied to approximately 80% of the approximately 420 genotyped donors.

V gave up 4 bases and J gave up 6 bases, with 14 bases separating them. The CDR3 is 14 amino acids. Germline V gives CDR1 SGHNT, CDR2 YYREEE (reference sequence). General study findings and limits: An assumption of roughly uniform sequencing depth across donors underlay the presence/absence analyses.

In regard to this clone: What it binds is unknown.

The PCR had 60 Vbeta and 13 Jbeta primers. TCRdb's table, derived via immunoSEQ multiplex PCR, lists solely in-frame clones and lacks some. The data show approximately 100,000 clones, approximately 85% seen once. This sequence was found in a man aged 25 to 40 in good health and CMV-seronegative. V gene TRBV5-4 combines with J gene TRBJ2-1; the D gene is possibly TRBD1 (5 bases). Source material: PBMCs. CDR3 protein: CASSPVQESNEQFF. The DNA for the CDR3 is TGTGCCAGCAGCCCGGTACAGGAGTCCAATGAGCAGTTCTTC.